The 15 T cell receptor beta chains reported below all come from one sample, sequenced in a study of T cells in Graves' hyperthyroidism and ophthalmopathy. Regions amplified from RNA transcripts were the TCR beta CDR3 regions. With the HTBI primer set, the TCR CDR3 went through a first round of RT-PCR. TCRdb processed the multiplex PCR reads anew with MiXCR; each CDR3 protein has one entry. The profile shows 500,000 to 800,000 distinct CDR3 sequences, about 45% of them singletons. What was sequenced was peripheral blood or thyroid tissue (not recorded which). All receptors derive from an adult man with Graves' disease, either hyperthyroidism or ophthalmopathy (not recorded which).

For this clonotype: A much larger clone differs from this one at a single base, so this may be a read error. The CDR3 nucleotides are TGTGCCGCCAGAGAAACAGGGGACACTGAAGCTTTCTTT. Protein: CAARETGDTEAFF. The rearrangement joins TRBV15 to TRBJ1-1; 7 positions match TRBD1. CDR1 and CDR2 from the germline V gene are LNHNV and YYDKDF (reference sequence). This CDR3 is built from 13 residues.

This clonotype was counted ten times or more. The J gene is TRBJ2-7, the V gene TRBV7-8, with D possibly TRBD2 on 5 matching bases. Per the germline V gene, CDR1 is SGHVS and CDR2 is FQNEAQ. The CDR3 runs 14 residues. V lost 2 bases, J lost 5 bases, and 13 bases lay in between. The CDR3 reads CASSLLEGVDEQYF. CDR3 coding DNA: TGTGCCAGCAGCTTACTCGAGGGAGTCGACGAGCAGTACTTC.

This clonotype has a handful of counts. V usage is TRBV20-1 and J usage is TRBJ2-7; 7 nucleotides align to TRBD2. The junction had 1 base not matched to a gene; V was cut back by 5 bases and J by 3 bases. The CDR3 is made up of 11 amino acids. The germline V gene encodes CDR1 DFQATT and CDR2 SNEGSKA (reference sequence). The CDR3 DNA follows: TGCAGTGCTGTAGCGGGCTACGAGCAGTACTTC. Translated, it gives CSAVAGYEQYF.

This clonotype was counted once. This rearrangement joins TRBV7-9 to TRBJ1-1; 12 bases align to TRBD1. This CDR3 region has 16 residues. V shed 6 bases, J shed 4 bases, and the junction held 9 bases outside the gene matches. Germline CDR1 and CDR2: SEHNR and FQNEAQ (reference sequence). The CDR3 region has the DNA TGTGCCAGCAGTTCCGCCGGGACAGGGGGCTCCACTGAAGCTTTCTTT. This gives the protein CASSSAGTGGSTEAFF.

This clonotype was detected only a few times. The gene calls are TRBV5-1 and TRBJ1-2; 12 bases line up with TRBD1. This CDR3 comprises 15 residues. V lost 0 bases and J lost 4; bases outside the gene matches: 1. In germline, CDR1 is SGHRS, CDR2 YFSETQ. DNA for the CDR3: TGCGCCAGCAGCTTGGAGGGACAGGGGGCCTATGGCTACACCTTC. Its translation: CASSLEGQGAYGYTF.

On this clonotype: Given a much more abundant clone one base away, this may be a read error. The chain combines TRBV7-2 with TRBJ1-2, with no clear D. Germline V gene lookup returns CDR1 SGHTA and CDR2 FQGNSA. This CDR3 spans 13 amino acids. The CDR3 protein is CASNLFLERGYTF. The CDR3 coding sequence is TGTGCCAGCAACTTATTTCTAGAAAGGGGCTACACCTTC.

This clonotype has just one count. V usage is TRBV20-1 and J usage is TRBJ2-2; D gene ambiguous. Germline lookup yields CDR1 DFQATT and CDR2 SNEGSKA (reference sequence). The V gene lost 3 bases and the J gene lost 8 bases, with 7 bases spanning the gap. There are 11 residues in the CDR3. The CDR3 is CSASAAGELFF. CDR3 sequence (DNA): TGCAGTGCTAGCGCCGCTGGGGAGCTGTTTTTT.

This clonotype turned up a few times. The rearrangement uses TRBV9 and TRBJ1-5; no clear D gene. CDR3 length: 15 residues. Trimming removed 4 bases from V and 3 bases from J, with 14 bases in between. CDR1 and CDR2 from the germline V gene are SGDLS and YYNGEE. CDR3 coding DNA: TGTGCCAGCAGCCAAGCCCCGGGCCACAATCAGCCCCAGCATTTT. Protein product: CASSQAPGHNQPQHF.

This clonotype was found many times. An end of the junction differs from the germline gene, which may be a read error. The chain joins TRBV10-2 to TRBJ2-7; 9 nucleotides match TRBD1. The CDR3 covers 12 residues. In germline, CDR1 is WSHSY, CDR2 SAAADI. The CDR3 nucleotides are TGTGCCAGCAGATCCACAGGGGGCGGGCAGTACTTC. Translation gives CASRSTGGGQYF.

As to this clonotype: Since a much larger clone is just one base distant, this may be a read error. The chain couples TRBV5-4 to TRBJ1-4; D may be TRBD1 (5 bases). The V gene's germline CDR1 is SGHNT and CDR2 YYREEE (reference sequence). The CDR3 sequence is 16 residues long. CDR3 region: CASSLKGQGTNEKLSF. The CDR3 DNA reads TGTGCCAGCAGCTTGAAGGGCCAGGGAACTAATGAAAAACTGTCTTTT.

The rearrangement uses TRBV7-9 and TRBJ1-4; D is ambiguous. The CDR3 runs to 13 residues. Trimming pared 5 bases from V and 5 bases from J, leaving 9 bases between. From germline, CDR1 is SEHNR and CDR2 FQNEAQ (reference sequence). Here the CDR3 DNA reads TGTGCCAGCAGCCCCCCGGGCAATGAAAAACTGTTTTTT. Translated, it gives CASSPPGNEKLFF.

The chain employs TRBV7-9 and TRBJ2-2; a weak D match, TRBD1 (6 bases). Trimming left V 4 bases short and J 3 bases short, with 12 bases between. Germline-derived CDR1 and CDR2 are SEHNR and FQNEAQ (reference sequence). This CDR3 has 15 residues. CDR3 amino acids: CASSSPNRDTGELFF. CDR3 nucleotide sequence: TGTGCCAGCAGCTCCCCGAACAGGGACACCGGGGAGCTGTTTTTT.

This clonotype has only a few counts. The genes are TRBV11-2 and TRBJ1-1; TRBD1 agrees at 11 bases. Germline CDR1 is SGHAT and CDR2 is FQNNGV. CDR3 length: 13 amino acids. CDR3: CASVGQGAGEAFF. CDR3 nucleotide sequence: TGTGCTAGCGTCGGACAGGGGGCTGGCGAAGCTTTCTTT.

The rearrangement uses TRBV19 and TRBJ1-1; TRBD1 aligns across 7 bases. The junction had 6 bases not matched to a gene; V was cut back by 8 bases and J by 3 bases. The CDR3 spans 13 residues. Germline V CDR1 and CDR2: LNHDA, SQIVND (reference sequence). CDR3 region: CASSGQADTEAFF. The CDR3 coding sequence is TGTGCCAGTTCCGGACAGGCGGACACTGAAGCTTTCTTT.

Many counts were recorded for this clonotype. This sequence joins TRBV7-6 and TRBJ1-2, with 8 nucleotides matching TRBD1. CDR3 size: 16 residues. Trimming removed 2 bases from V and 3 bases from J; junction bases left unmatched: 8. The germline V gene encodes CDR1 SGHVS and CDR2 FNYEAQ. The CDR3 sequence is CASSLTPDRAHYGYTF. CDR3 nucleotides: TGTGCCAGCAGCTTAACCCCGGACAGGGCTCACTATGGCTACACCTTC.